These T cell receptor beta chains were read from a single sample in a study of blood T cell repertoires in COVID-19. Repertoires were generated with immunoSEQ multiplex PCR, while TCRdb's copy carries only in-frame clones and drops some. The table shows about 310,000 clones, with 87% occurring only once. Sequenced input: PBMCs or T cells enriched from blood (not recorded which). Receptors were obtained from a woman aged 18 to 35 who had recovered from COVID-19. Each CDR3 is given with its conserved first and last residue. The order of the fields is D gene, clone size, J gene, V gene, CDR3 DNA, CDR3 protein. The D gene is left open where the match is weak. Clone size appears in some rows only: once, few, many, or a class for an expanded clone.

D gene: -
clone size: -
J gene: TRBJ2-7
V gene: TRBV7-2
CDR3 DNA: TGTGCCAGCAGCTTAGCCACAAACCTCGGGGAGCAGTACTTC
CDR3 protein: CASSLATNLGEQYF

D gene: TRBD1
clone size: -
J gene: TRBJ1-2
V gene: TRBV6-5
CDR3 DNA: TGTGCCAGCAGTTCTCATCAGGGGGCAGGTGGCTACACCTTC
CDR3 protein: CASSSHQGAGGYTF

D gene: TRBD1
clone size: -
J gene: TRBJ1-3
V gene: TRBV7-6
CDR3 DNA: TGTGCCAGCAGGGGGATCTCAGGGGGCGACGGATCTGGAAACACCATATATTTT
CDR3 protein: CASRGISGGDGSGNTIYF

D gene: TRBD1
clone size: -
J gene: TRBJ1-1
V gene: TRBV28
CDR3 DNA: TGTGCCAGCAGTCCTCCACAGGACAGGGTATCTGAAGCTTTCTTT
CDR3 protein: CASSPPQDRVSEAFF

D gene: -
clone size: -
J gene: TRBJ2-5
V gene: TRBV12-3/TRBV12-4
CDR3 DNA: TGTGCCAGCGGCGGGGGCCGGGGGGAGACCCAGTACTTC
CDR3 protein: CASGGGRGETQYF

D gene: TRBD2
clone size: -
J gene: TRBJ2-3
V gene: TRBV10-3
CDR3 DNA: TGTGCCATCAGTGTGTTAGCGGAGGGAGGGACAGATACGCAGTATTTT
CDR3 protein: CAISVLAEGGTDTQYF

D gene: -
clone size: -
J gene: TRBJ2-4
V gene: TRBV4-3
CDR3 DNA: TGCGCCAGCAGCCAAGATCTGGGGGGGGCCAACATTCAGTACTTC
CDR3 protein: CASSQDLGGANIQYF

D gene: -
clone size: -
J gene: TRBJ2-3
V gene: TRBV19
CDR3 DNA: TGTGCCAGTACTAACACAGATACGCAGTATTTT
CDR3 protein: CASTNTDTQYF

D gene: -
clone size: -
J gene: TRBJ1-2
V gene: TRBV5-1
CDR3 DNA: TGCGCCAGCAGCTTGAGGGTTCGGGGAACTAACTATGGCTACACCTTC
CDR3 protein: CASSLRVRGTNYGYTF

D gene: TRBD1
clone size: -
J gene: TRBJ1-2
V gene: TRBV18
CDR3 DNA: TGTGCCAGCTCACGGGACACAGGGGGCGTCTATGGCTACACCTTC
CDR3 protein: CASSRDTGGVYGYTF

D gene: -
clone size: -
J gene: TRBJ2-3
V gene: TRBV12-3/TRBV12-4
CDR3 DNA: TGTGCCAGTTCGGGGTCCCCAGATACGCAGTATTTT
CDR3 protein: CASSGSPDTQYF

D gene: -
clone size: once
J gene: TRBJ1-5
V gene: TRBV6-5
CDR3 DNA: TGTGCCAGCAGTTCCCGACAGTGGGGCAATCAGCCCCAGCATTTT
CDR3 protein: CASSSRQWGNQPQHF

D gene: -
clone size: once
J gene: TRBJ1-2
V gene: TRBV27
CDR3 DNA: TGTGCCAGCAGTTTCGACAGGTCCATTAACTATGGCTACACCTTC
CDR3 protein: CASSFDRSINYGYTF

D gene: -
clone size: -
J gene: TRBJ1-2
V gene: TRBV10-3
CDR3 DNA: TGTGCCATCAGTGAGTGGGGTAGCGGTCAAGACGGCTACACCTTC
CDR3 protein: CAISEWGSGQDGYTF

D gene: TRBD1
clone size: -
J gene: TRBJ1-2
V gene: TRBV18
CDR3 DNA: TGTGCCAGCTCACGGGACAGGGCAGAGTATGGCTACACCTTC
CDR3 protein: CASSRDRAEYGYTF

D gene: TRBD1
clone size: -
J gene: TRBJ1-2
V gene: TRBV7-2
CDR3 DNA: TGTGCCAGCAGCTTAACAGGGGGCGCGATGAACTATGGCTACACCTTC
CDR3 protein: CASSLTGGAMNYGYTF

D gene: -
clone size: -
J gene: TRBJ2-7
V gene: TRBV30
CDR3 DNA: TGTGCCTGGAGTCCCTCGTGGATGGAGGGAAGGGGGGGGCTTTACTACGAGCAGTACTTC
CDR3 protein: CAWSPSWMEGRGGLYYEQYF

D gene: TRBD1
clone size: -
J gene: TRBJ1-1
V gene: TRBV28
CDR3 DNA: TGTGCCAGCAGTTTATGGGCGACAGGGGACACTGAAGCTTTCTTT
CDR3 protein: CASSLWATGDTEAFF

D gene: TRBD2
clone size: -
J gene: TRBJ2-1
V gene: TRBV7-6
CDR3 DNA: TGTGCCAGCAGCTTAGCTGCGGCGGGAGTGGGGAATGAGCAGTTCTTC
CDR3 protein: CASSLAAAGVGNEQFF

D gene: TRBD2
clone size: -
J gene: TRBJ2-2
V gene: TRBV5-6
CDR3 DNA: TGTGCCAGCAGCTTAGCACTAGCGGTTAACACCGGGGAGCTGTTTTTT
CDR3 protein: CASSLALAVNTGELFF

D gene: TRBD1
clone size: -
J gene: TRBJ2-7
V gene: TRBV7-9
CDR3 DNA: TGTGCCAGCAGCCTAGGGGACAGACCCTACGAGCAGTACTTC
CDR3 protein: CASSLGDRPYEQYF

D gene: -
clone size: -
J gene: TRBJ2-7
V gene: TRBV5-1
CDR3 DNA: TGCGCCAGCAGCTTGGACGGGACCTACGAGCAGTACTTC
CDR3 protein: CASSLDGTYEQYF

D gene: -
clone size: -
J gene: TRBJ1-1
V gene: TRBV10-1
CDR3 DNA: TGCGCCACCGCCCTCATCGCGGGGGTCGTCTATTTATTT
CDR3 protein: CATALIAGVVYLF

D gene: TRBD2
clone size: -
J gene: TRBJ2-1
V gene: TRBV7-3
CDR3 DNA: TGTGCCAGCAGCTTAATGGTAGCGGGGGGGCGTGAGCAGTTCTTC
CDR3 protein: CASSLMVAGGREQFF

D gene: TRBD1
clone size: -
J gene: TRBJ1-5
V gene: TRBV27
CDR3 DNA: TGTGCCAGCAAACCGGGACAGGGCTCGGGACAGCCCCAGCATTTT
CDR3 protein: CASKPGQGSGQPQHF

D gene: -
clone size: -
J gene: TRBJ2-7
V gene: TRBV18
CDR3 DNA: TGTGCCAGCTCACAGAACAGGGTATACGACGAGCAGTACTTC
CDR3 protein: CASSQNRVYDEQYF

D gene: -
clone size: -
J gene: TRBJ2-1
V gene: TRBV7-6
CDR3 DNA: TGTGCCAGCAGCTTAGCGGGAGTGTTGTATGGTGAGCAGTTCTTC
CDR3 protein: CASSLAGVLYGEQFF

D gene: -
clone size: -
J gene: TRBJ2-7
V gene: TRBV15
CDR3 DNA: TGTGCCACCAGCAGAGATTTAGCAGTTCAATACGAGCAGTACTTC
CDR3 protein: CATSRDLAVQYEQYF

D gene: TRBD2
clone size: -
J gene: TRBJ2-2
V gene: TRBV5-5
CDR3 DNA: TGTGCCAGCAGCTTGTCCGTAGCGGGGAACACCGGGGAGCTGTTTTTT
CDR3 protein: CASSLSVAGNTGELFF

D gene: -
clone size: -
J gene: TRBJ2-2
V gene: TRBV7-9
CDR3 DNA: TGTGCCAGCAGCTTAGTCCCTGGAGAGGCCTCTCCCCAGCTGTTTTTT
CDR3 protein: CASSLVPGEASPQLFF

D gene: -
clone size: -
J gene: TRBJ1-3
V gene: TRBV19
CDR3 DNA: TGTGCCAGTAGTGAGGGCCCAGGAAACACCATATATTTT
CDR3 protein: CASSEGPGNTIYF

D gene: -
clone size: -
J gene: TRBJ1-2
V gene: TRBV14
CDR3 DNA: TGTGCCAGCAGCTCAAGATTCTCATGGTACAGGCAAGGCTACACCTTC
CDR3 protein: CASSSRFSWYRQGYTF

D gene: -
clone size: -
J gene: TRBJ1-2
V gene: TRBV19
CDR3 DNA: TGTGCCAGTAGTACAGGGGACGGCTACACCTTC
CDR3 protein: CASSTGDGYTF

D gene: TRBD1
clone size: few
J gene: TRBJ1-4
V gene: TRBV11-3
CDR3 DNA: TGTGCCAGCAGCTTAGTAAAGGGGGCCGATAATGAAAAACTGTTTTTT
CDR3 protein: CASSLVKGADNEKLFF

D gene: TRBD1
clone size: -
J gene: TRBJ1-2
V gene: TRBV7-9
CDR3 DNA: TGTGCCAGCAGCCTTCCGGGACAGTACTATGGCTACACCTTC
CDR3 protein: CASSLPGQYYGYTF

D gene: -
clone size: -
J gene: TRBJ1-2
V gene: TRBV30
CDR3 DNA: TGTGCCTTCTCCGTCAGGCCCACTAACTATGGCTACACCTTC
CDR3 protein: CAFSVRPTNYGYTF

D gene: -
clone size: -
J gene: TRBJ2-7
V gene: TRBV11-1
CDR3 DNA: TGTGCCAGCAGCTTAGGGGGCAACGAGCAGTACTTC
CDR3 protein: CASSLGGNEQYF

D gene: TRBD2
clone size: -
J gene: TRBJ2-7
V gene: TRBV6-5
CDR3 DNA: TGTGCCAGCAGTTCGCCGGGACTACCCTACGAGCAGTACTTC
CDR3 protein: CASSSPGLPYEQYF

D gene: -
clone size: -
J gene: TRBJ1-6
V gene: TRBV27
CDR3 DNA: TGTGCCAGCAGTTTCTCCAGGTTCTATAATTCACCCCTCCACTTT
CDR3 protein: CASSFSRFYNSPLHF

D gene: -
clone size: -
J gene: TRBJ1-1
V gene: TRBV5-1
CDR3 DNA: TGCGCCAGCAGCTTGGAAGCTGGGGGGAGCACTGAAGCTTTCTTT
CDR3 protein: CASSLEAGGSTEAFF

D gene: -
clone size: -
J gene: TRBJ2-3
V gene: TRBV5-1
CDR3 DNA: TGCGCCAGCAGCTTAGGGCAGGGGTATGGCACAGATACGCAGTATTTT
CDR3 protein: CASSLGQGYGTDTQYF

D gene: TRBD1
clone size: -
J gene: TRBJ2-1
V gene: TRBV5-1
CDR3 DNA: TGCGCCAGCAGCTTGGTGGGACAGGGTGGCAATGAGCAGTTCTTC
CDR3 protein: CASSLVGQGGNEQFF